Shown below are 5 T cell receptor beta chains from a single sample sequenced in a study of a mutant IDH1 vaccine in newly diagnosed glioma. The protocol was immunoSEQ multiplex PCR, while the TCRdb copy is restricted to in-frame clones and leaves out a portion. Seen here are about 58,000 clones, about 80% observed once, and the top ten hold 7.4%. Stated time point: week 5, during vaccination. A single vaccine dose contained 300 ug of mutant IDH1 20-mer peptide, and topical imiquimod was used with it. These receptors' antigens are unknown. This specimen was PBMCs, taken from a glioma patient whose treatment included an IDH1 peptide vaccine. These receptors all stem from a woman aged 50 to 60 with glioma.

The chain has TRBV25-1 and TRBJ1-2, with a possible D match to TRBD1 (6 bases). Germline-derived CDR1 and CDR2 are MGHDK and SYGVNS. V shed 2 bases and J shed 8 bases, with 15 bases lying between them. CDR3 length: 14 residues. CDR3 nucleotides: TGTGCCAGCAGTGAACCCGCCGGAAGGGGGGGCTACACCTTC. It translates to CASSEPAGRGGYTF.

As to this clone: Other DNA sequences in this sample translate to the same CDR3. V usage is TRBV10-3 and J usage is TRBJ2-5; D possibly corresponds to TRBD1 (5 bases). This CDR3 comprises 13 residues. Deletions cut 11 bases from V and 5 bases from J, with 18 bases between. CDR1 is ENHRY and CDR2 is SYGVKD in the germline V gene. The CDR3 bases are TGTGCCTCCCTTGGGGCTCTCCAGGAGACCCAGTACTTC. This encodes CASLGALQETQYF.

CDR3 nucleotide sequence: TGTGCCAGCAGTACCGGGACAGAATCGTCTGGCTACACCTTC. Protein product: CASSTGTESSGYTF. The J gene is TRBJ1-2, the V gene TRBV6-5; 7 bases are shared with TRBD1. The V segment lost 5 bases and the J segment 7 bases; nucleotides outside the gene matches: 10. Germline assignment: CDR1 MNHEY and CDR2 SVGAGI. The CDR3 is 14 residues long.

The V call is TRBV4-3, the J call TRBJ1-4; 9 bases match TRBD1. The CDR3 runs to 17 residues. Trimming removed 0 bases from V and 5 bases from J; junction bases left unmatched: 7. Per the germline V gene, CDR1 is LGHNA and CDR2 is YSLEER. For the CDR3, the DNA is TGCGCCAGCAGCCAAGAAAGGGACAGGGCCCGGAATGAAAAACTGTTTTTT. Translating gives CASSQERDRARNEKLFF.

V usage is TRBV10-3 and J usage is TRBJ1-1, with 9 bases matching TRBD1. This CDR3 is built from 17 residues. J gave up 4 bases and V 3 bases, and 12 bases lay outside the gene matches. Germline V lookup: CDR1 ENHRY, CDR2 SYGVKD. CDR3 sequence: CAISDRYYGTGSTEAFF. CDR3 bases: TGTGCCATCAGTGATAGGTACTACGGGACAGGGAGCACTGAAGCTTTCTTT.